The present TCR beta chain was sequenced within a study of CD4+ T cells in melanoma. V dropped 5 bases and J dropped 1 base, with 13 bases sitting between them. This CDR3 has 15 amino acids. Germline V gene data show CDR1 as SGHVS and CDR2 as FQNEAQ. Sequencing was performed with immunoSEQ multiplex PCR; in TCRdb, only in-frame clones are kept and a portion is missing. The repertoire has about 9,900 clones, 60% to 80% of them found once; the top ten carry around a fifth. What was sequenced was peripheral blood. This chain connects TRBV7-8 to TRBJ2-3; tentative D call: TRBD2 (5 bases). This TCR came from a human donor with melanoma. CDR3 residues: CASSLGRRGTDTQYF. The DNA for the CDR3 is TGTGCCAGCAGCCTAGGACGGCGGGGCACAGATACGCAGTATTTT.